This entry is about one TCR beta chain. The CDR3 is 12 amino acids. Germline-derived CDR1 and CDR2 are MDHEN and SYDVKM. V shed 6 bases, J shed 15 bases, and the junction held 8 bases outside the gene matches. TCRdb's table, derived via immunoSEQ multiplex PCR, lists solely in-frame clones and lacks some. The profile shows some 1.4 million clones, roughly 96% of them singletons. The record originates from a study of shared clonotypes between healthy human individuals. Study overall: CD4 naive cells filled three plates per donor, CD4 memory three, CD8 naive two and CD8 memory one.

Source material: naive CD4+ T cells sorted from blood. Subset in this sample: CD45RA+ positively selected. The chain combines TRBV28 with TRBJ2-1, with 10 bases aligning to TRBD1. The TCR was taken from a young man in good health. The CDR3 protein is CASRTGTGDRFF. In nucleotides, the CDR3 is TGTGCCAGCAGAACCGGGACAGGGGATCGGTTCTTC.